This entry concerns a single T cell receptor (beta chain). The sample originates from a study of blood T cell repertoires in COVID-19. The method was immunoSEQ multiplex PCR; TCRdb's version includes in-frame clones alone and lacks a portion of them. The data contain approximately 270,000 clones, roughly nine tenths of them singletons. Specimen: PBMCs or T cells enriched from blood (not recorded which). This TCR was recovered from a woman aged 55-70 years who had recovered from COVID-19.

In DNA, the CDR3 is TGCAGCGTAGACCCGGGACTAGCGGGGTTCGACAATGAGCAGTTCTTC. This gives the protein CSVDPGLAGFDNEQFF. The chain links TRBV29-1 to TRBJ2-1; 13 positions agree with TRBD2. V gave up 6 bases and J gave up 5 bases; unmatched junction bases: 10. The germline V gene encodes CDR1 SQVTM and CDR2 ANQGSEA. This CDR3 has 16 residues.